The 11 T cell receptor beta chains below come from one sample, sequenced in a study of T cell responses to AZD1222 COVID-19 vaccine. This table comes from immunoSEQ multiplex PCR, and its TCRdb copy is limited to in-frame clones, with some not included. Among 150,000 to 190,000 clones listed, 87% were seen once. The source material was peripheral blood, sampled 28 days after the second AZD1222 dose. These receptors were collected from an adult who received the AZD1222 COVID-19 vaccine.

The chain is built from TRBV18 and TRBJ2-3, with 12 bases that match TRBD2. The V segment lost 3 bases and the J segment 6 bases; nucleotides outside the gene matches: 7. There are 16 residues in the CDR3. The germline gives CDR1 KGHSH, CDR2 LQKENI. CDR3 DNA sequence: TGTGCCAGCTCACCTTCCCTAGCGGGAGGGAGGGATACGCAGTATTTT. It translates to CASSPSLAGGRDTQYF.

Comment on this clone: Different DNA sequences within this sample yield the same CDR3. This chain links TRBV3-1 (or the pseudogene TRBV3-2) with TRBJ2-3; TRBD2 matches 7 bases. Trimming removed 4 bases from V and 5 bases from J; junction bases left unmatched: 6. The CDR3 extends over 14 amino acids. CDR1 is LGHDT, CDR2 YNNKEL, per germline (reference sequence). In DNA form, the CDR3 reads TGTGCCAGCAGCCCTGGACTAGGCGGAGATACGCAGTATTTT. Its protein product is CASSPGLGGDTQYF.

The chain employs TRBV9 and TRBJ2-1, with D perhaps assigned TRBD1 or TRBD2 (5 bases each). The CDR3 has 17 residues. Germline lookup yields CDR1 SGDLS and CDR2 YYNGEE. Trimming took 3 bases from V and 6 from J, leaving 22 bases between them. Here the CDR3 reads CASSDGHRDRKSNEQFF. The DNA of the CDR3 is TGTGCCAGCAGCGACGGACACCGGGACCGTAAATCCAATGAGCAGTTCTTC.

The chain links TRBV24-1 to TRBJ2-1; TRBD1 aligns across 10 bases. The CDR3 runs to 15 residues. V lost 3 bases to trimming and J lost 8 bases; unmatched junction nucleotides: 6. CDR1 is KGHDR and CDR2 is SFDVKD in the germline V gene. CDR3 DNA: TGTGCCACCAGTGATCCAACGGGACAGGGGCATGAGCAGTTCTTC. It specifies CATSDPTGQGHEQFF.

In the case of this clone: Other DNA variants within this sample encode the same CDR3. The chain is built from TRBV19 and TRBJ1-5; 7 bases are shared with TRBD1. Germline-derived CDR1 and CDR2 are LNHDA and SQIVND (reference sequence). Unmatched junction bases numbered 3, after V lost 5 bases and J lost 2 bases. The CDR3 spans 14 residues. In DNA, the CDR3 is TGTGCCAGTAGTCCCCAGGGGGGCAATCAGCCCCAGCATTTT. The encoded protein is CASSPQGGNQPQHF. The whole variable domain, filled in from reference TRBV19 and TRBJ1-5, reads DGGITQSPKYLFRKEGQNVTLSCEQNLNHDAMYWYRQDPGQGLRLIYYSQIVNDFQKGDIAEGYSVSREKKESFPLTVTSAQKNPTAFYLCASSPQGGNQPQHFGDGTRLSIL.

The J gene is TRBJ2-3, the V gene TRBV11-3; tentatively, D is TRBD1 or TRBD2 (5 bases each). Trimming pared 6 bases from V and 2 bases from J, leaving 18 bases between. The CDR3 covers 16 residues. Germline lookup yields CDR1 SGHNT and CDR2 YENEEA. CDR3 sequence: CASSKRDQLSTDTQYF. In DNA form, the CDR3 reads TGTGCCAGCAGTAAACGGGACCAGCTTTCCACAGATACGCAGTATTTT.

This chain's CDR3 is CASSKKFPTDNQPQHF. The CDR3 nucleotides are TGTGCCAGCAGCAAAAAGTTCCCAACCGATAATCAGCCCCAGCATTTT. V is TRBV21-1 and J is TRBJ1-5. TRBV21-1 is a pseudogene locus. This CDR3 has 16 residues.

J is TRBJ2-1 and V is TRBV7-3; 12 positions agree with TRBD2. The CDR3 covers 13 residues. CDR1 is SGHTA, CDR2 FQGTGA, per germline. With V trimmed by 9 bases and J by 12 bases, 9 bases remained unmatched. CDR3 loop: CARGLAGPSGQFF. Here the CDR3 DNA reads TGTGCCAGAGGACTAGCGGGACCTTCGGGGCAGTTCTTC. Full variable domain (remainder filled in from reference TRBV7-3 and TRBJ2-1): GAGVSQTPSNKVTEKGKYVELRCDPISGHTALYWYRQSLGQGPEFLIYFQGTGAADDSGLPNDRFFAVRPEGSVSTLKIQRTERGDSAVYLCARGLAGPSGQFFGPGTRLTVL.

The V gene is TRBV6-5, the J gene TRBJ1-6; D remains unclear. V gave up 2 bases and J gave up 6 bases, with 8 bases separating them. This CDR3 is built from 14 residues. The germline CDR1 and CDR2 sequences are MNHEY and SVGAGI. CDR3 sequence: CASSYEHSNSPLHF. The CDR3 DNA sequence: TGTGCCAGCAGTTACGAACATTCTAATTCACCCCTCCACTTT.

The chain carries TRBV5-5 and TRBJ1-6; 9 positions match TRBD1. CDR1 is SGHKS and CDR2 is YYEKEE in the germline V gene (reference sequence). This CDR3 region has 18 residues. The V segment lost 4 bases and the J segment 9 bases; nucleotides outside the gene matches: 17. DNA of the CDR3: TGTGCCAGCAGCGGCAAATACCGGGACAGGGTAGTATTTTCACCCCTCCACTTT. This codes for CASSGKYRDRVVFSPLHF.

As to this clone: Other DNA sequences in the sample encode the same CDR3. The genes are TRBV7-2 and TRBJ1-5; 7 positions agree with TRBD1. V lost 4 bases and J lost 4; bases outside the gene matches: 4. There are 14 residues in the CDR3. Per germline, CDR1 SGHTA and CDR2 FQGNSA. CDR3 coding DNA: TGTGCCAGCAGCTCACAGGGGCGTAATCAGCCCCAGCATTTT. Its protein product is CASSSQGRNQPQHF.